The rows below give T cell receptor beta chains drawn from one sample of a study of shared clonotypes between healthy human individuals. Libraries were prepared by immunoSEQ multiplex PCR; TCRdb keeps only in-frame clonotypes and omits some of them. This sample yields about 680,000 clones, of which roughly nine tenths are seen a single time; 24% belongs to the top ten. The sample taken for sequencing was naive CD8+ T cells sorted from blood. All receptors come from a young man in good health. Each CDR3 is given with its conserved first and last residue. D genes are given only for firm matches. Clone size appears in some rows only: once, few, many, or a class for an expanded clone.

clone_size j_call v_call d_call cdr3_aa cdr3_nt
- TRBJ1-1 TRBV6-6 - CASSYGGNTEAFF TGTGCCAGCAGTTATGGGGGGAACACTGAAGCTTTCTTT
- TRBJ2-1 TRBV6-1 - CASSERGGPSYNEQFF TGTGCCAGCAGTGAAAGAGGAGGGCCCTCCTACAATGAGCAGTTCTTC
- TRBJ2-5 TRBV14 TRBD1 CASSQVPGQEGSDPLKETQYF TGTGCCAGCAGCCAAGTCCCGGGACAGGAGGGGAGTGACCCGCTTAAAGAGACCCAGTACTTC
- TRBJ2-1 TRBV5-6 - CASSLYGGWDEQFF TGTGCCAGCAGCTTGTACGGGGGTTGGGATGAGCAGTTCTTC
- TRBJ2-1 TRBV10-3 TRBD2 CAISGQAGGPPSYNEQFF TGTGCCATCAGTGGTCAGGCGGGAGGCCCCCCCTCCTACAATGAGCAGTTCTTC
- TRBJ2-7 TRBV2 - CASSESHEQYF TGTGCCAGCAGTGAAAGTCACGAGCAGTACTTC
- TRBJ2-1 TRBV4-3 - CASSQDGTPRGNEQFF TGCGCCAGCAGCCAAGACGGCACCCCTCGGGGGAATGAGCAGTTCTTC
few TRBJ2-3 TRBV19 TRBD1 CASSGTGADTQYF TGTGCCAGTAGTGGGACAGGGGCAGATACGCAGTATTTT
once TRBJ1-1 TRBV10-1 - CASRGMNTEAFF TGCGCCAGCAGGGGTATGAACACTGAAGCTTTCTTT
- TRBJ1-4 TRBV27 TRBD1 CASSSHRGLREKLFF TGTGCCAGCAGTTCGCACAGGGGGCTGCGTGAAAAACTGTTTTTT
- TRBJ2-1 TRBV6-1 TRBD2 CASSVERESSYNEQFF TGTGCCAGCAGTGTTGAGCGGGAGAGCTCCTACAATGAGCAGTTCTTC
- TRBJ1-3 TRBV18 - CASSRPPPGNTIYF TGTGCCAGCTCACGACCCCCACCGGGAAACACCATATATTTT
- TRBJ2-2 TRBV7-6 TRBD2 CASSYGGLAGTGELFF TGTGCCAGCAGCTACGGAGGACTAGCGGGTACCGGGGAGCTGTTTTTT